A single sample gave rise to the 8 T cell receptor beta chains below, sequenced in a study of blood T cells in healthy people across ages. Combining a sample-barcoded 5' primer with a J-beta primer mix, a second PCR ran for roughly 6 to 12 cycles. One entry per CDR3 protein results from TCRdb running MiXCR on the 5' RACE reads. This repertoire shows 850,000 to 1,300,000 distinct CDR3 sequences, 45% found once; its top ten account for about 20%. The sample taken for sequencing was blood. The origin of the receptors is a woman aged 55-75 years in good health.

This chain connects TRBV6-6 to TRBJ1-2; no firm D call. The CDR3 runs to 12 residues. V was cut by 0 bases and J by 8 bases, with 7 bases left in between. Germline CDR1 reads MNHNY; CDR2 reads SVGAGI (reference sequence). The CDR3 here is CASSYSTQGYTF. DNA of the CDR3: TGTGCCAGCAGTTACTCTACCCAAGGCTACACCTTC.

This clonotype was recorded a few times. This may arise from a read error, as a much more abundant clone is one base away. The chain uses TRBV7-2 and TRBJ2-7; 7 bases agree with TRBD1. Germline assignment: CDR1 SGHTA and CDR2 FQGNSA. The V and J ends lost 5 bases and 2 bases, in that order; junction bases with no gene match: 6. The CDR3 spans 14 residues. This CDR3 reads CASSVGDRAYEQYF. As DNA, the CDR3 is TGTGCCAGCAGCGTAGGGGACAGAGCCTACGAGCAGTACTTC.

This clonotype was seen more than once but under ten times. CDR3 sequence (DNA): TGCAGCGTTGAAGATCAGGCGGACAGCGTTGAGCAGTTCTTC. The encoded protein is CSVEDQADSVEQFF. The chain links TRBV29-1 to TRBJ2-1, with D possibly being TRBD1 (6 bases). Germline V gene lookup returns CDR1 SQVTM and CDR2 ANQGSEA. CDR3 size: 14 residues. The V gene lost 0 bases and the J gene lost 9 bases, with 15 bases spanning the gap.

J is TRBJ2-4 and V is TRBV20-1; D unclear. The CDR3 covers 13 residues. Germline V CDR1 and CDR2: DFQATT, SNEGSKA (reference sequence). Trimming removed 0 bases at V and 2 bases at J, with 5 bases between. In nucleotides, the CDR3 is TGCAGTGCTAGAGATCCGACCAAAAACATTCAGTACTTC. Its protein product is CSARDPTKNIQYF.

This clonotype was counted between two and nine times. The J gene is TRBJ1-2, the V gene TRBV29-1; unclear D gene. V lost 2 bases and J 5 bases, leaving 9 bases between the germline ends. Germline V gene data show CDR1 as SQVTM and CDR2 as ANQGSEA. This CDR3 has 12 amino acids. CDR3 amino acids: CSVERGAYGYTF. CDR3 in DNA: TGCAGCGTTGAACGGGGAGCTTATGGCTACACCTTC.

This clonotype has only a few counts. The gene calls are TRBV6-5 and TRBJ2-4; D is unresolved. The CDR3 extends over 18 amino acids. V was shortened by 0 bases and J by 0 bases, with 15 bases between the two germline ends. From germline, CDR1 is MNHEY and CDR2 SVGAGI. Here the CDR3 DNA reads TGTGCCAGCAGTTACTCTGATAGCAGGCCCCTAGCCAAAAACATTCAGTACTTC. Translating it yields CASSYSDSRPLAKNIQYF.

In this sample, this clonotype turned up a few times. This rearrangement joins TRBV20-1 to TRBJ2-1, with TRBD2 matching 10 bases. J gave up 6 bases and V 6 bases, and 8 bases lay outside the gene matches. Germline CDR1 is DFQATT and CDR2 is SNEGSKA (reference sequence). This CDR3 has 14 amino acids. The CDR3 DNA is TGCAGTGCATCGAGCGGGAGGGCCCTCAATGAGCAGTTCTTC. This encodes CSASSGRALNEQFF.

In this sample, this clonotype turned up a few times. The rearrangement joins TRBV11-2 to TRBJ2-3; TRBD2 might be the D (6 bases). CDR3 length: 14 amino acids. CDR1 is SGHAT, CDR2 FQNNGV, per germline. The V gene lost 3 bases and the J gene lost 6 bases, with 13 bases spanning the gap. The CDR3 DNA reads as TGTGCCAGCAGCTTCGGGGAGGATGGGGATACGCAGTATTTT. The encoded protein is CASSFGEDGDTQYF.